The present TCR beta chain was sequenced within a study of PD-1 blockade in classical Hodgkin lymphoma. Study context: Nivolumab dosing for patients was 3 mg/kg, administered intravenously every 2 weeks.

V lost 0 bases and J 4 bases, leaving 10 bases between the germline ends. CDR1 is LGHNA and CDR2 is YSLEER in the germline V gene. CDR3 length: 14 residues. The repertoire was sequenced with immunoSEQ multiplex PCR; TCRdb's copy has only in-frame clones and lacks some. The sample holds 23,000 or so clones, 85% seen once. The time point was: cycle 4 day 1 (C4D1), after five to seven weeks of nivolumab. Each patient relapsed following autologous stem cell transplantation, and prior brentuximab vedotin exposure differed. The receptor was isolated from a human donor with classical Hodgkin lymphoma. The V call is TRBV4-3, the J call TRBJ2-7; D not resolved. The material sequenced was peripheral blood mononuclear cells (PBMCs), taken before the fourth cycle of nivolumab. In DNA, the CDR3 is TGCGCCAGCAGCCAAGATGTGGGTTTTTACGAGCAGTACTTC. It is translated as CASSQDVGFYEQYF.